This entry describes one TCR beta chain. Combining a sample-barcoded 5' primer with a J-beta primer mix, a second PCR ran for about 7 to 11 cycles. The authors tagged each cDNA molecule using a template-switch adaptor with 12 random nucleotides. A single record per CDR3 protein comes from TCRdb applying MiXCR to the 5' RACE reads. The repertoire holds approximately 800,000 distinct CDR3 sequences, 58% seen once, with approximately 21% in the top ten. The sample belongs to a study of blood T cells in healthy people across ages. Trimming stripped 3 bases from V and 5 bases from J, with 22 bases between. The germline V gene encodes CDR1 SGHTA and CDR2 FQGNSA. This CDR3 spans 17 amino acids. Every donor contributed roughly 10 milliliters of peripheral blood by blood draw. PBMCs, at least 7 million per sample, were isolated.

Sequenced material: blood. The chain joins TRBV7-2 to TRBJ2-5; possible D gene TRBD2, 6 bases. The clonotype comes from a man aged 30 to 39 in good health. CDR3 residues: CASSFVTRRAGEETQYF. The CDR3 DNA follows: TGTGCCAGCAGCTTCGTTACCAGGAGGGCTGGGGAGGAGACCCAGTACTTC.